This T cell receptor (beta chain) was identified during a study of blood T cell repertoires in COVID-19. It was during active infection that Seattle patients were enrolled and then longitudinally followed. Produced via immunoSEQ multiplex PCR; TCRdb's table is partial and in-frame only. The sample lists some 240,000 clones, 80% to 90% occurring once. Germline CDR1 MDHEN, CDR2 SYDVKM. The length of the CDR3 is 14 residues. Trimming shortened V by 2 bases and J by 1 base, and 8 bases separated the two germline ends. The clonotype was recovered from a woman aged 80 or older with COVID-19, enrolled during active disease. The rearrangement links TRBV28 to TRBJ1-1; D is possibly TRBD1 (5 bases). The material sequenced was peripheral blood. CDR3 nucleotides: TGTGCCAGCAGTTTAGGCAGGGAGAACACTGAAGCTTTCTTT. Translating gives CASSLGRENTEAFF. The variable domain in full, completed from reference TRBV28 and TRBJ1-1, reads DVKVTQSSRYLVKRTGEKVFLECVQDMDHENMFWYRQDPGLGLRLIYFSYDVKMKEKGDIPEGYSVSREKKERFSLILESASTNQTSMYLCASSLGRENTEAFFGQGTRLTVV.